These T cell receptor beta chains were read from a single sample in a study of somatic mutations in cytotoxic T cells in rheumatoid arthritis. The repertoire was sequenced with immunoSEQ multiplex PCR; TCRdb's copy has only in-frame clones and lacks some. This sample has roughly 13,000 clones, with about four fifths found just once. Material for sequencing was CD8+ T cells sorted from blood. These receptors all come from an adult with rheumatoid arthritis. Both conserved end residues are part of each CDR3. The D gene is left open where the match is weak. Only some rows state a clone size, as once, few, many or a class for expanded clones.

v_call: TRBV18
clone_size: .
d_call: .
j_call: TRBJ2-1
cdr3_nt: TGTGCCAGCTCCCGCTTGGGTAGCGCCTACAATGAGCAGTTCTTC
cdr3_aa: CASSRLGSAYNEQFF

v_call: TRBV28
clone_size: .
d_call: .
j_call: TRBJ1-2
cdr3_nt: TGTGCCAGCAGTTTCAGAATTAACTATGGCTACACCTTC
cdr3_aa: CASSFRINYGYTF

v_call: TRBV10-3
clone_size: .
d_call: .
j_call: TRBJ2-7
cdr3_nt: TGTGCCATCAGTGAGTCGGACAGCTCCTACGAGCAGTACTTC
cdr3_aa: CAISESDSSYEQYF

v_call: TRBV12-5
clone_size: .
d_call: TRBD2
j_call: TRBJ2-1
cdr3_nt: TGTGCTAGTGGTTTGAACCCCGGACTAGCGGACTACAATGAGCAGTTCTTC
cdr3_aa: CASGLNPGLADYNEQFF

v_call: TRBV9
clone_size: .
d_call: TRBD2
j_call: TRBJ2-5
cdr3_nt: TGTGCCAGCAGCGCCGCGGGGGGGGGCCAAGAGACCCAGTACTTC
cdr3_aa: CASSAAGGGQETQYF

v_call: TRBV28
clone_size: .
d_call: .
j_call: TRBJ2-4
cdr3_nt: TGTGCCAGCAGTATTATTCCGGGAGCAGTGAACATTCAGTACTTC
cdr3_aa: CASSIIPGAVNIQYF

v_call: TRBV29-1
clone_size: .
d_call: TRBD2
j_call: TRBJ2-7
cdr3_nt: TGCAGCGTTGAGACTGGACTAGCGGGAATCTACGAGCAGTACTTC
cdr3_aa: CSVETGLAGIYEQYF

v_call: TRBV29-1
clone_size: once
d_call: .
j_call: TRBJ2-7
cdr3_nt: TGCAGCGTTGAACCCTGGGCGGGGGCCTCCGAGCAGTACTTC
cdr3_aa: CSVEPWAGASEQYF

v_call: TRBV7-8
clone_size: once
d_call: TRBD2
j_call: TRBJ2-2
cdr3_nt: TGTGCCAGCAGCTTAGTAGGGCTAGCGGGAGCGGGGTACACCGGGGAGCTGTTTTTT
cdr3_aa: CASSLVGLAGAGYTGELFF

v_call: TRBV18
clone_size: .
d_call: .
j_call: TRBJ2-5
cdr3_nt: TGTGCCAGCTCAGCGGACGGCCAAGAGACCCAGTACTTC
cdr3_aa: CASSADGQETQYF

v_call: TRBV9
clone_size: .
d_call: TRBD2
j_call: TRBJ2-1
cdr3_nt: TGTGCCAGCAGCGTGGCTAGCGGGAGTTGGGAGCAGTTCTTC
cdr3_aa: CASSVASGSWEQFF

v_call: TRBV4-1
clone_size: .
d_call: .
j_call: TRBJ1-1
cdr3_nt: TGCGCCAGCAGCCAAGTTTGGGGAGATATGAACACTGAAGCTTTCTTT
cdr3_aa: CASSQVWGDMNTEAFF